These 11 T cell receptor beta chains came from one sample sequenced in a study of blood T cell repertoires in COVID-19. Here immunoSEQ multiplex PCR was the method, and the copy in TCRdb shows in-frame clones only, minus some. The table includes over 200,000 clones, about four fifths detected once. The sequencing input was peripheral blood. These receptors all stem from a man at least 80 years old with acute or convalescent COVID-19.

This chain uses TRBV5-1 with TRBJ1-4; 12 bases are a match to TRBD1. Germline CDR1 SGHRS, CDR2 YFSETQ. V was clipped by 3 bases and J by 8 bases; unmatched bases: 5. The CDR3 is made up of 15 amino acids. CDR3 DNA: TGCGCCAGCAGCTCCGGGACAGGGGGCCAAGAAAAACTGTTTTTT. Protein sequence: CASSSGTGGQEKLFF.

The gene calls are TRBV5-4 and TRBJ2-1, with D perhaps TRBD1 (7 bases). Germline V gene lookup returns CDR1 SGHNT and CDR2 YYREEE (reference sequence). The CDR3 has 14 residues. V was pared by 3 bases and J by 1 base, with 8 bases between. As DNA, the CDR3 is TGTGCCAGCAGCTCAGGGGGGTCCTACAATGAGCAGTTCTTC. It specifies CASSSGGSYNEQFF. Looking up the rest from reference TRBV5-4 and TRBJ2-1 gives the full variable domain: ETGVTQSPTHLIKTRGQQVTLRCSSQSGHNTVSWYQQALGQGPQFIFQYYREEENGRGNFPPRFSGLQFPNYSSELNVNALELDDSALYLCASSSGGSYNEQFFGPGTRLTVL.

DNA for the CDR3: TGTGCCAGCAGCCGTACCTCGGACAGGGTAGATGGCTACACCTTC. Protein: CASSRTSDRVDGYTF. The chain carries TRBV7-9 and TRBJ1-2, with TRBD1 matching 8 bases. V trimming: 5 bases; J trimming: 6 bases; junction bases outside the gene matches: 11. The CDR3 is made up of 15 amino acids. Germline-derived CDR1 and CDR2 are SEHNR and FQNEAQ (reference sequence).

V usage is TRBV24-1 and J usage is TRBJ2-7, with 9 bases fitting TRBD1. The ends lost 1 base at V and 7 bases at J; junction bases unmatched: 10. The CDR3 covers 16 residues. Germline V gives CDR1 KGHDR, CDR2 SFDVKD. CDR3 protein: CATSDFTGQGLWEQYF. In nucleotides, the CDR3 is TGTGCCACCAGTGATTTTACGGGACAGGGTCTTTGGGAGCAGTACTTC.

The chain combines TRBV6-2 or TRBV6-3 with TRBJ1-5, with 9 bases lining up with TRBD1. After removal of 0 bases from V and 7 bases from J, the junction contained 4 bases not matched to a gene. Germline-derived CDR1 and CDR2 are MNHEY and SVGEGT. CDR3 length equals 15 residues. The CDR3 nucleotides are TGTGCCAGCAGTTACTCGACAGGGGGGGGGCAGCCCCAGCATTTT. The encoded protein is CASSYSTGGGQPQHF.

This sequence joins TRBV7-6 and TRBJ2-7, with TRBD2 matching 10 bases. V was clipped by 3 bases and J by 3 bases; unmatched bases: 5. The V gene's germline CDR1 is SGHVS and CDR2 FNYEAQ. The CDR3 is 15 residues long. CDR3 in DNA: TGTGCCAGCAGCTTGAGACTAGCGGGCAGCTACGAGCAGTACTTC. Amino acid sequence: CASSLRLAGSYEQYF.

The CDR3 spells CASSEGPRYGYTF. In nucleotides, the CDR3 is TGTGCCAGCAGTGAGGGGCCCCGGTATGGCTACACCTTC. The chain carries TRBV6-1 and TRBJ1-2; TRBD1 is a possible D gene (5 bases). The germline V gene encodes CDR1 MNHNS and CDR2 SASEGT. The V end was cut by 3 bases, the J end by 5 bases, with 10 bases between. This CDR3 is built from 13 residues.

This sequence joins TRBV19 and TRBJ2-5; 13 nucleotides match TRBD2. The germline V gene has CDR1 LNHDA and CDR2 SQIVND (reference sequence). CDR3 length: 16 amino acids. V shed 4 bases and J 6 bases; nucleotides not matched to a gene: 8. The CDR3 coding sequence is TGTGCCAGTAGTACGGTACTAGCGGGGGGGCGTAAGACCCAGTACTTC. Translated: CASSTVLAGGRKTQYF.

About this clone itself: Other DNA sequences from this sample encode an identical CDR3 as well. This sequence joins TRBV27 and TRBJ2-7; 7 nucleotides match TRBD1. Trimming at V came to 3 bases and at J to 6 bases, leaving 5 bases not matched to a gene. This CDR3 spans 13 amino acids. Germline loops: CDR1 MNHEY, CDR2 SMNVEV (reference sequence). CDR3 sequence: CASSLSAGGEQYF. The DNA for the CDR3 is TGTGCCAGCAGTTTGTCCGCAGGGGGCGAGCAGTACTTC.

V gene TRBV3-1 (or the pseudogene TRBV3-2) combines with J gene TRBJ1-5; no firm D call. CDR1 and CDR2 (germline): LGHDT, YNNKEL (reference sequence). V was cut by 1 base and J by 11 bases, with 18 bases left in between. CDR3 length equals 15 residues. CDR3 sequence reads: CASSQAGGHEASQHF. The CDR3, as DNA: TGTGCCAGCAGCCAAGCAGGAGGGCACGAGGCGTCCCAGCATTTT.

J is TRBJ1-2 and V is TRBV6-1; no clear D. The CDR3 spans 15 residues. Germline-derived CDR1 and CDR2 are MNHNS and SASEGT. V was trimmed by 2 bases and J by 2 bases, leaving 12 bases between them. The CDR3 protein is CASSEPGRINYGYTF. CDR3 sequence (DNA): TGTGCCAGCAGTGAACCAGGCAGAATAAACTATGGCTACACCTTC.